What follows are 30 T cell receptor beta chains derived from one specimen sequenced in a study of post-analysis software for immune sequencing data. Their recognized antigens are unknown. Study outcomes and limitations: TRBV5-6, TRBV5-1 and TRBV20-1 belonged to a set of about 5 TRBV segments that were more frequent in patients than controls.

Included in the TCR beta cDNA libraries were unique molecular identifiers. Using its own MiXCR run on the PCR reads, TCRdb lists one record per CDR3 protein. The sample records 750,000 to 950,000 distinct CDR3 sequences, 53% being singletons. The sample consisted of blood. Receptor source: a girl aged 5-17 years with multiple sclerosis.

This clonotype was picked up a small number of times. The chain carries TRBV10-3 and TRBJ2-5; no definite D call. Germline V gives CDR1 ENHRY, CDR2 SYGVKD. The CDR3 runs 14 residues. Between the trimmed V and J ends, which lost 0 bases and 3 bases, there was a span of 8 bases. Written as DNA, the CDR3 is TGTGCCATCAGTGAGTCTTTGCGTGAAGAGACCCAGTACTTC. It specifies CAISESLREETQYF.

This clonotype has more than one count but fewer than ten. This rearrangement joins TRBV5-1 to TRBJ2-1, with TRBD2 as a possible D gene (6 bases). Germline CDR1 SGHRS, CDR2 YFSETQ. V was trimmed by 4 bases and J by 6 bases, leaving 20 bases between them. The CDR3 runs 16 residues. The CDR3 nucleotides read TGCGCCAGCAGCCGGGACTCCAGCATGGGGGTCAATGAGCAGTTCTTC. This encodes CASSRDSSMGVNEQFF.

The rearrangement uses TRBV20-1 and TRBJ2-1; 15 nucleotides align to TRBD2. This CDR3 comprises 14 residues. V shed 2 bases and J 9 bases; nucleotides not matched to a gene: 2. Germline CDR1 DFQATT, CDR2 SNEGSKA (reference sequence). CDR3 amino acids: CSARSGLAGGEQFF. CDR3 nucleotides: TGCAGTGCTAGATCGGGACTAGCGGGGGGTGAGCAGTTCTTC.

This clonotype was found a few times. The chain uses TRBV5-1 and TRBJ1-1, with D hard to call. The CDR3 is 13 amino acids. Germline CDR1 is SGHRS and CDR2 is YFSETQ. V was clipped by 2 bases and J by 1 base, with 6 bases between them. The CDR3 bases are TGCGCCAGCAGCTTCAGCAGGAACACTGAAGCTTTCTTT. This gives the protein CASSFSRNTEAFF.

The V call is TRBV9, the J call TRBJ2-3; TRBD1 matches at 7 bases. With 0 bases clipped from V and 4 bases from J, the junction kept 8 bases outside the gene matches. The CDR3 is 16 residues long. Germline V gene data show CDR1 as SGDLS and CDR2 as YYNGEE. The CDR3 loop is CASSVAQGEGADTQYF. DNA for the CDR3: TGTGCCAGCAGCGTAGCCCAGGGGGAAGGAGCAGATACGCAGTATTTT.

This clonotype appeared a few times. J is TRBJ2-1 and V is TRBV21-1; TRBD1 reflects the table's D call only, with no check against the DNA. TRBV21-1 is a pseudogene segment. This CDR3 is built from 17 residues. CDR3 loop: CASTPSASGTEDNEQFF. For the CDR3, the DNA is TGTGCCAGCACCCCATCTGCCTCTGGGACGGAGGACAATGAGCAGTTCTTC.

This clonotype has a handful of counts. The V call is TRBV7-9, the J call TRBJ2-5; the D is unclear. Looked up from germline, CDR1 is SEHNR and CDR2 is FQNEAQ (reference sequence). V lost 11 bases to trimming and J lost 2 bases, with 15 bases between them. This CDR3 has 13 amino acids. Here the CDR3 reads CAARPNGQETQYF. The CDR3 DNA reads TGTGCCGCTAGACCTAACGGGCAAGAGACCCAGTACTTC.

This sequence joins TRBV29-1 and TRBJ1-4, with D tentatively TRBD1 (5 bases). The CDR3 sequence is 16 residues long. V was shortened by 6 bases and J by 0 bases, with 17 bases between the two germline ends. CDR1 is SQVTM and CDR2 is ANQGSEA in the germline V gene. The CDR3: CSVGKRGTATNEKLFF. The CDR3 nucleotides are TGCAGCGTCGGTAAACGGGGGACTGCAACTAATGAAAAACTGTTTTTT. The full variable domain, completed using reference TRBV29-1 and TRBJ1-4, is SAVISQKPSRDICQRGTSLTIQCQVDSQVTMMFWYRQQPGQSLTLIATANQGSEATYESGFVIDKFPISRPNLTFSTLTVSNMSPEDSSIYLCSVGKRGTATNEKLFFGSGTQLSVL.

This clonotype was seen once. The V call is TRBV28, the J call TRBJ2-6; tentative D call: TRBD1 (6 bases). CDR3 length: 13 amino acids. V shed 5 bases and J shed 12 bases, with 14 bases lying between them. Germline V gene sequence: CDR1 MDHEN, CDR2 SYDVKM. CDR3 DNA: TGTGCCAGCAGTGTACCGGACAGAACCGTCCTGACTTTC. Translating gives CASSVPDRTVLTF.

The gene calls are TRBV5-1 and TRBJ1-2, with 9 positions matching TRBD1. CDR3 size: 16 residues. Looked up from germline, CDR1 is SGHRS and CDR2 is YFSETQ. V shed 0 bases and J 2 bases; nucleotides not matched to a gene: 5. The CDR3 is CASSLGGTGINYGYTF. The CDR3 coding sequence is TGCGCCAGCAGCTTGGGGGGGACAGGGATAAACTATGGCTACACCTTC.

J is TRBJ1-2 and V is TRBV7-9; tentatively, D is TRBD1 (6 bases). CDR3 size: 15 residues. V dropped 5 bases and J dropped 0 bases, with 13 bases sitting between them. CDR1 and CDR2 from the germline V gene are SEHNR and FQNEAQ (reference sequence). The CDR3 sequence is CASSNGGLPNYGYTF. The CDR3 DNA sequence: TGTGCCAGCAGCAACGGGGGGCTCCCTAACTATGGCTACACCTTC. Based on the CDR3 plus reference TRBV7-9 and TRBJ1-2, the full variable domain is DTGVSQNPRHKITKRGQNVTFRCDPISEHNRLYWYRQTLGQGPEFLTYFQNEAQLEKSRLLSDRFSAERPKGSFSTLEIQRTEQGDSAMYLCASSNGGLPNYGYTFGSGTRLTVV.

The chain combines TRBV25-1 with TRBJ2-5; D is ambiguous. The V and J ends lost 2 bases and 0 bases respectively, with 16 bases between them. The CDR3 is 17 amino acids. Germline assignment: CDR1 MGHDK and CDR2 SYGVNS. The CDR3 DNA sequence: TGTGCCAGCAGTGAACGGGCAGGCATACTGTACCAAGAGACCCAGTACTTC. Encoded protein: CASSERAGILYQETQYF.

This chain joins TRBV20-1 and TRBJ2-3; possible D gene TRBD1, 6 bases. V lost 8 bases to trimming and J lost 0 bases, with 24 bases between them. Germline V gene data show CDR1 as DFQATT and CDR2 as SNEGSKA (reference sequence). The CDR3 is 17 residues long. CDR3 sequence: CSSGTPSMGSSTDTQYF. CDR3 bases: TGCAGTTCTGGGACACCTAGTATGGGTTCTAGCACAGATACGCAGTATTTT.

This chain connects TRBV6-5 to TRBJ2-4; D gene unclear. CDR3 size: 16 residues. Trimming cost V 1 base and J 0 bases, with 10 bases left between them. Germline V gene lookup returns CDR1 MNHEY and CDR2 SVGAGI. CDR3: CASSYYKGVAKNIQYF. Here the CDR3 DNA reads TGTGCCAGCAGTTACTATAAAGGAGTAGCCAAAAACATTCAGTACTTC.

This clonotype occurred a few times. V usage is TRBV29-1 and J usage is TRBJ1-2; no clear D gene. Germline values: CDR1 SQVTM, CDR2 ANQGSEA. The CDR3 consists of 15 residues. V was cut by 1 base and J by 2 bases, with 14 bases left in between. CDR3 coding DNA: TGCAGCGTTGAAGCGCGTCCCCCCAGGAACTATGGCTACACCTTC. Translation gives CSVEARPPRNYGYTF.

The chain combines TRBV15 with TRBJ2-7; D is undetermined. Germline V lookup: CDR1 LNHNV, CDR2 YYDKDF (reference sequence). V lost 5 bases, J lost 3 bases, and 17 bases lay in between. The CDR3 extends over 15 amino acids. CDR3 bases: TGTGCCACCAGCCGTACTACGACCACAGACTACGAGCAGTACTTC. It yields the protein CATSRTTTTDYEQYF.

CDR3 nucleotides: TGTGCCACCAGTGGGGACAGGGGGCATAACAATGAGCAGTTCTTC. Protein sequence: CATSGDRGHNNEQFF. The rearrangement joins TRBV24-1 to TRBJ2-1; 12 bases match TRBD1. From germline, CDR1 is KGHDR and CDR2 SFDVKD. The J segment lost 5 bases and the V segment lost 5 bases, leaving 3 bases of the junction unmatched. This CDR3 has 15 residues.

The gene calls are TRBV5-6 and TRBJ1-2; D perhaps matches TRBD1 (5 bases). CDR3 size: 14 residues. CDR1 and CDR2 from the germline V gene are SGHDT and YYEEEE. Trimming shortened V by 0 bases and J by 3 bases, and 9 bases separated the two germline ends. The CDR3 region has the DNA TGTGCCAGCAGCTTGGGACAGCCCGACTATGGCTACACCTTC. As protein: CASSLGQPDYGYTF.

This chain joins TRBV15 and TRBJ2-5; no clear D gene. The CDR3 spans 16 residues. V was shortened by 0 bases and J by 1 base, with 12 bases between the two germline ends. Germline loops: CDR1 LNHNV, CDR2 YYDKDF (reference sequence). CDR3 sequence reads: CATSRDRRSAQETQYF. DNA for the CDR3: TGTGCCACCAGCAGAGATCGTCGGTCGGCCCAAGAGACCCAGTACTTC.

The V gene is TRBV10-3, the J gene TRBJ1-2; 8 positions match TRBD1. Germline V lookup: CDR1 ENHRY, CDR2 SYGVKD. J lost 6 bases, V lost 7 bases, and 10 bases had no gene match. CDR3 length: 14 amino acids. In DNA form, the CDR3 reads TGTGCCATCAAGAAGCAGGGGGCGCGAGATGGCTACACCTTC. As protein: CAIKKQGARDGYTF.

The chain is built from TRBV29-1 and TRBJ1-2; D uncertain. CDR1 and CDR2 from the germline V gene are SQVTM and ANQGSEA. This CDR3 region has 14 residues. Trimming cost V 6 bases and J 8 bases, with 22 bases left between them. CDR3 amino acids: CSVRTGSFSGGYTF. CDR3 nucleotides: TGCAGCGTAAGAACGGGGAGTTTCTCGGGCGGCTACACCTTC.

The chain links TRBV5-1 to TRBJ2-1; the D gene could be TRBD1 or TRBD2 (5 bases each). Germline V lookup: CDR1 SGHRS, CDR2 YFSETQ. This CDR3 region has 15 residues. Trimming pared 0 bases from V and 9 bases from J, leaving 16 bases between. The CDR3 loop reads CASSLAGISGSEQFF. The CDR3 region has the DNA TGCGCCAGCAGCTTGGCCGGTATATCAGGGAGTGAGCAGTTCTTC.

The table lists this clonotype with a few counts. The chain combines TRBV7-8 with TRBJ1-1; 8 positions agree with TRBD1. Germline CDR1 and CDR2: SGHVS and FQNEAQ. The trim removed 3 bases at V and 5 bases at J, leaving 8 bases unmatched. This CDR3 spans 15 amino acids. The CDR3 sequence is CASSFRTGPGTEAFF. Written as DNA, the CDR3 is TGTGCCAGCAGCTTTCGGACAGGGCCGGGGACTGAAGCTTTCTTT.

This chain connects TRBV20-1 to TRBJ2-1, with 12 bases aligning to TRBD2. This CDR3 region has 19 residues. Trimming cost V 0 bases and J 7 bases; bases outside gene matches: 16. Per the germline V gene, CDR1 is DFQATT and CDR2 is SNEGSKA (reference sequence). CDR3 region: CSARDRTSGGTRVGNEQFF. The CDR3 DNA sequence: TGCAGTGCTAGAGATCGTACTAGCGGGGGGACCCGTGTGGGGAATGAGCAGTTCTTC.

The chain is built from TRBV6-1 and TRBJ2-3, with no clear D. The V gene lost 8 bases and the J gene lost 0 bases, with 21 bases spanning the gap. Germline CDR1 reads MNHNS; CDR2 reads SASEGT. The CDR3 contains 17 residues. The CDR3 sequence is CASQRISASRSTDTQYF. CDR3 nucleotide sequence: TGTGCCAGCCAGAGAATCTCCGCGAGTCGGAGCACAGATACGCAGTATTTT.

The V and J genes are TRBV21-1 and TRBJ1-1; the table names TRBD1, a call not compared with the DNA. TRBV21-1 is tagged as a pseudogene. The CDR3 sequence is 16 residues long. CDR3 loop: CASSKTRQGNCTEAFF. CDR3 nucleotides: TGTGCCAGCAGCAAAACTAGACAGGGGAATTGCACTGAAGCTTTCTTT.

The rearrangement joins TRBV20-1 to TRBJ1-1; the match to TRBD1 covers 9 bases. CDR3 length: 15 residues. Trimming at V came to 6 bases and at J to 3 bases, leaving 11 bases not matched to a gene. Germline CDR1 reads DFQATT; CDR2 reads SNEGSKA (reference sequence). CDR3 nucleotide sequence: TGCAGTGCGGAGAACAGGGGGCTCGGCGACACTGAAGCTTTCTTT. Its translation: CSAENRGLGDTEAFF.

This clonotype occurred once. The chain employs TRBV5-1 and TRBJ2-7, with D hard to call. Near its end, the DNA agrees better with TRBJ2-5, so the J call may be wrong. The CDR3 is 14 residues long. Germline V gives CDR1 SGHRS, CDR2 YFSETQ. This chain's CDR3 is CASSSSQDSSTQYF. The DNA for the CDR3 is TGCGCCAGCAGCTCCTCGCAGGATTCATCGACCCAGTACTTC.

J is TRBJ2-5 and V is TRBV5-5; 8 bases are a match to TRBD1. The CDR3 totals 14 residues. V shed 2 bases and J 6 bases; nucleotides not matched to a gene: 6. The germline V gene encodes CDR1 SGHKS and CDR2 YYEKEE (reference sequence). CDR3 region: CASSLAGGVQTQYF. Written as DNA, the CDR3 is TGTGCCAGCAGCTTAGCAGGGGGCGTACAGACCCAGTACTTC. Using reference TRBV5-5 and TRBJ2-5 for the parts outside the CDR3, the full variable domain is DAGVTQSPTHLIKTRGQQVTLRCSPISGHKSVSWYQQVLGQGPQFIFQYYEKEERGRGNFPDRFSARQFPNYSSELNVNALLLGDSALYLCASSLAGGVQTQYFGPGTRLLVL.

This chain connects TRBV3-1 to TRBJ2-1, with a weak D call TRBD2 (5 bases). The CDR3 length is 11 residues. CDR1 is LGHDT, CDR2 YNNKEL, per germline (reference sequence). The germline V and J ends were trimmed by 2 bases and 10 bases, with 6 bases remaining between them. The CDR3 protein is CASSQTREQFF. The DNA for the CDR3 is TGTGCCAGCAGCCAAACTAGGGAGCAGTTCTTC.